The T cell receptor beta chain under discussion was sequenced for a study of cytomegalovirus exposure and HLA in healthy donors. The PCR contained 60 Vbeta and 13 Jbeta primers. Using immunoSEQ multiplex PCR, the repertoire was profiled, and TCRdb retains in-frame clones only, with some absent. The sample lists about 110,000 clones, approximately 58% occurring once. The germline V gene has CDR1 SGHRS and CDR2 YFSETQ. The CDR3 length is 14 residues. V lost 4 bases, J lost 5 bases, and 7 bases stayed unmatched. This chain links TRBV5-1 with TRBJ2-7, with 9 nucleotides matching TRBD1. The specimen sequenced was PBMCs. The clonotype originates from a woman in her 30s in good health and CMV-seronegative. CDR3 nucleotides: TGCGCCAGCAGCGTACTGGGACAGGGCGACGAGCAGTACTTC. This translates into CASSVLGQGDEQYF.